What follows are 30 T cell receptor beta chains derived from one specimen sequenced in a study of OX40 agonist ivuxolimab in advanced cancers. Only in-frame clones appear in the TCRdb table, and some are missing; sequencing was by immunoSEQ multiplex PCR. In the table there are about 93,000 clones, about 91% of which are singletons. Sequencing was performed on CD4+ or CD8+ T cells sorted from blood, taken in a trial of the OX40 agonist ivuxolimab. The receptors shown here come from an adult with an advanced solid tumor such as melanoma, head and neck, liver or kidney cancer.

The rearrangement uses TRBV5-4 and TRBJ2-1; D gene unclear. CDR3 length: 14 amino acids. The V gene's germline CDR1 is SGHNT and CDR2 YYREEE (reference sequence). The ends were cut back, 2 bases at V and 2 bases at J, with 8 bases in the middle. CDR3 amino acids: CASSFEITYNEQFF. For the CDR3, the DNA is TGTGCCAGCAGCTTTGAAATAACCTACAATGAGCAGTTCTTC.

The rearrangement joins TRBV4-2 to TRBJ1-3; tentatively, D is TRBD1 (5 bases). This CDR3 contains 16 residues. Germline-derived CDR1 and CDR2 are LGHNA and YNFKEQ. V lost 4 bases to trimming and J lost 0 bases, with 13 bases between them. The CDR3 protein is CASSRITGDSGNTIYF. Here the CDR3 DNA reads TGTGCCAGCAGCCGAATAACGGGGGACTCTGGAAACACCATATATTTT.

This clone was seen a single time. The rearrangement links TRBV7-3 to TRBJ2-3; the D gene could be TRBD1 or TRBD2 (5 bases each). CDR3 length: 15 amino acids. V gave up 6 bases and J gave up 2 bases, with 15 bases separating them. From germline, CDR1 is SGHTA and CDR2 FQGTGA. CDR3 nucleotides: TGTGCCAGCAGGTCCGGGACCTATTACACAGATACGCAGTATTTT. Amino acid sequence: CASRSGTYYTDTQYF.

As DNA, the CDR3 is TGTGCCAGCAGTGAACTCTACAGGCTCACCGGGGAGCTGTTTTTT. This sequence encodes CASSELYRLTGELFF. The rearrangement joins TRBV6-1 to TRBJ2-2; perhaps TRBD1 as D (5 bases). There are 15 residues in the CDR3. Trimming cost V 2 bases and J 4 bases, with 11 bases left between them. Germline CDR1 MNHNS, CDR2 SASEGT.

The CDR3 here is CASSPGDYDTQYF. CDR3 DNA sequence: TGTGCCAGCTCACCCGGGGACTATGATACGCAGTATTTT. The V call is TRBV18, the J call TRBJ2-3; 7 positions match TRBD2. The CDR3 has 13 residues. The V segment lost 3 bases and the J segment 6 bases; nucleotides outside the gene matches: 3. Germline CDR1 reads KGHSH; CDR2 reads LQKENI.

The chain links TRBV5-4 to TRBJ2-3, with D maybe TRBD2 (6 bases). Germline CDR1 reads SGHNT; CDR2 reads YYREEE (reference sequence). This CDR3 is 14 amino acids long. Trimming removed 4 bases at V and 2 bases at J, with 11 bases between. CDR3 region: CASSGTWPTDTQYF. The CDR3 nucleotides read TGTGCCAGCAGCGGGACTTGGCCCACAGATACGCAGTATTTT.

The rearrangement joins TRBV29-1 to TRBJ1-5; D possibly corresponds to TRBD1 (5 bases). The CDR3 length is 12 residues. V was shortened by 7 bases and J by 7 bases, with 14 bases between the two germline ends. The V gene's germline CDR1 is SQVTM and CDR2 ANQGSEA. The CDR3 sequence is CSAGHSGQPQHF. The CDR3 nucleotides are TGCAGCGCTGGACATTCAGGACAGCCCCAGCATTTT.

The chain employs TRBV10-1 and TRBJ2-5, with TRBD1 matching 7 bases. The V gene end was trimmed by 6 bases and the J gene end by 1 base; junction bases not matched to a gene: 2. This CDR3 contains 13 residues. The V gene's germline CDR1 is WNHNN and CDR2 SYGVQD (reference sequence). In DNA, the CDR3 is TGCGCCAGCAGCCGGGACAGCCAAGAGACCCAGTACTTC. It is translated as CASSRDSQETQYF.

This rearrangement joins TRBV6-5 to TRBJ1-5; no definite D call. The CDR3 is 14 residues long. In germline, CDR1 is MNHEY, CDR2 SVGAGI. Trimming pared 4 bases from V and 0 bases from J, leaving 7 bases between. The CDR3 DNA follows: TGTGCCAGCAGTTTCCACTATAGCAATCAGCCCCAGCATTTT. Translated, it gives CASSFHYSNQPQHF.

The chain has TRBV5-4 and TRBJ1-6; 7 bases fit TRBD1. This CDR3 region has 15 residues. The ends lost 4 bases at V and 9 bases at J; junction bases unmatched: 10. The germline gives CDR1 SGHNT, CDR2 YYREEE (reference sequence). CDR3 region: CASSIYDRVLSPLHF. CDR3 sequence (DNA): TGTGCCAGCAGCATTTACGACAGGGTACTTTCACCCCTCCACTTT.

The sample holds one count of this clone. The V and J genes are TRBV27 and TRBJ2-5; 7 bases are shared with TRBD1. There are 15 residues in the CDR3. CDR1 MNHEY and CDR2 SMNVEV come from the germline V gene (reference sequence). Unmatched junction bases numbered 6, after V lost 5 bases and J lost 0 bases. Here the CDR3 reads CASSLQGRYQETQYF. The CDR3 region has the DNA TGTGCCAGCAGTCTACAGGGGCGGTACCAAGAGACCCAGTACTTC.

The V call is TRBV6-1, the J call TRBJ2-7, with 9 bases identical to TRBD2. Trimming took 2 bases from V and 2 from J; bases not matched to a gene: 25. Germline CDR1 reads MNHNS; CDR2 reads SASEGT. This CDR3 contains 22 residues. The CDR3 nucleotides read TGTGCCAGCAGTGAAAAAGGGTCCCGAGGGGCTGGTAGCGGGAGACTCCCCTACGAGCAGTACTTC. It encodes CASSEKGSRGAGSGRLPYEQYF.

V gene TRBV6-1 combines with J gene TRBJ1-5; D possibly corresponds to TRBD1 (5 bases). This CDR3 is built from 14 residues. Per the germline V gene, CDR1 is MNHNS and CDR2 is SASEGT. The germline V and J ends were trimmed by 4 bases and 7 bases, with 14 bases remaining between them. The CDR3 DNA sequence: TGTGCCAGCAGTGCAGGGTATACGGGACAGCCCCAGCATTTT. Protein product: CASSAGYTGQPQHF.

The rearrangement uses TRBV30 and TRBJ1-5; D perhaps matches TRBD1 (6 bases). The V gene lost 2 bases and the J gene lost 0 bases, with 11 bases spanning the gap. Looked up from germline, CDR1 is GTSNPN and CDR2 is SVGIG (reference sequence). The CDR3 sequence is 15 residues long. The CDR3 protein is CAWSPRTASNQPQHF. CDR3 bases: TGTGCCTGGAGTCCGCGGACAGCTAGCAATCAGCCCCAGCATTTT. The variable domain in full, with the rest retrieved from reference TRBV30 and TRBJ1-5, is SQTIHQWPATLVQPVGSPLSLECTVEGTSNPNLYWYRQAAGRGLQLLFYSVGIGQISSEVPQNLSASRPQDRQFILSSKKLLLSDSGFYLCAWSPRTASNQPQHFGDGTRLSIL.

This clone was picked up one time. CDR3 sequence reads: CASSPPPRIGSTRDNEQFF. The CDR3 DNA reads as TGTGCCAGCTCACCACCGCCAAGAATAGGGAGTACTAGGGACAATGAGCAGTTCTTC. The chain links TRBV18 to TRBJ2-1; D is possibly TRBD2 (5 bases). The CDR3 totals 19 residues. The ends were cut back, 0 bases at V and 5 bases at J, with 23 bases in the middle. Germline values: CDR1 KGHSH, CDR2 LQKENI.

This chain links TRBV6-6 with TRBJ2-4, with TRBD2 as a possible D gene (6 bases). V was shortened by 2 bases and J by 7 bases, with 12 bases between the two germline ends. The germline V gene encodes CDR1 MNHNY and CDR2 SVGAGI (reference sequence). The CDR3 length is 14 residues. Here the CDR3 DNA reads TGTGCCAGCAGTTACACGACTAGTGATAACATTCAGTACTTC. It yields the protein CASSYTTSDNIQYF.

The chain uses TRBV7-8 and TRBJ1-5; D remains ambiguous. The CDR3 length is 12 residues. Trimming stripped 5 bases from V and 0 bases from J, with 2 bases between. Germline-derived CDR1 and CDR2 are SGHVS and FQNEAQ. The CDR3 sequence: CASSTSNQPQHF. DNA for the CDR3: TGTGCCAGCAGCACTAGCAATCAGCCCCAGCATTTT. The full variable domain, with the rest looked up from reference TRBV7-8 and TRBJ1-5, is GAGVSQSPRYKVAKRGQDVALRCDPISGHVSLFWYQQALGQGPEFLTYFQNEAQLDKSGLPSDRFFAERPEGSVSTLKIQRTQQEDSAVYLCASSTSNQPQHFGDGTRLSIL.

The gene calls are TRBV6-5 and TRBJ1-6; D call uncertain. The V and J ends lost 10 bases and 12 bases respectively, with 19 bases between them. The CDR3 extends over 13 amino acids. Per germline, CDR1 MNHEY and CDR2 SVGAGI. CDR3 region: CAITEQQYLPLHF. The CDR3 DNA is TGTGCCATCACCGAACAACAGTATTTACCCCTCCACTTT.

The rearrangement uses TRBV27 and TRBJ2-3; D remains ambiguous. Germline CDR1 MNHEY, CDR2 SMNVEV (reference sequence). The CDR3 sequence is 14 residues long. V was clipped by 2 bases and J by 3 bases, with 9 bases between them. The chain's CDR3 is CASSLNLATDTQYF. In DNA, the CDR3 is TGTGCCAGCAGTTTAAATCTTGCAACAGATACGCAGTATTTT.

The rearrangement joins TRBV5-1 to TRBJ2-7; 8 bases agree with TRBD1. V shed 0 bases and J 1 base; nucleotides not matched to a gene: 3. The CDR3 has 15 amino acids. From germline, CDR1 is SGHRS and CDR2 YFSETQ. The CDR3 nucleotides are TGCGCCAGCAGCTTGGGACAGGGGACATCCTACGAGCAGTACTTC. Translation gives CASSLGQGTSYEQYF.

V is TRBV7-9 and J is TRBJ1-3; D is uncertain. The CDR3 is made up of 13 amino acids. The V end was cut by 3 bases, the J end by 4 bases, with 7 bases between. Germline V lookup: CDR1 SEHNR, CDR2 FQNEAQ (reference sequence). CDR3 sequence (DNA): TGTGCCAGCAGCTTTCAGCGGGGAAACACCATATATTTT. It yields the protein CASSFQRGNTIYF.

This chain links TRBV30 with TRBJ1-1; possible D gene TRBD1, 5 bases. V was trimmed by 0 bases and J by 5 bases, leaving 10 bases between them. CDR1 is GTSNPN, CDR2 SVGIG, per germline (reference sequence). CDR3 size: 13 residues. The CDR3 spells CAWSVGGVTEAFF. The CDR3 DNA reads TGTGCCTGGAGTGTGGGAGGGGTGACTGAAGCTTTCTTT.

CDR3 residues: CASSEQGANQPQHF. CDR3 in DNA: TGCGCCAGCAGTGAACAGGGGGCCAATCAGCCCCAGCATTTT. The genes are TRBV10-2 and TRBJ1-5; TRBD1 matches at 9 bases. Looked up from germline, CDR1 is WSHSY and CDR2 is SAAADI. V was pared by 3 bases and J by 3 bases, with 0 bases of the junction left unmatched. The CDR3 runs to 14 residues.

The chain carries TRBV7-3 and TRBJ2-5, with TRBD1 matching 7 bases. V lost 2 bases, J lost 4 bases, and 4 bases stayed unmatched. CDR1 and CDR2 (germline): SGHTA, FQGTGA. The CDR3 is made up of 14 amino acids. CDR3 in amino acids: CASSLSDRSETQYF. The CDR3 DNA reads as TGTGCCAGCAGCTTATCGGACAGGTCAGAGACCCAGTACTTC.

In its sample, this clone was seen once. The gene calls are TRBV30 and TRBJ2-2; TRBD2 is a possible D gene (6 bases). The CDR3 is made up of 11 amino acids. The germline V gene has CDR1 GTSNPN and CDR2 SVGIG (reference sequence). Trimming pared 5 bases from V and 6 bases from J, leaving 7 bases between. This chain's CDR3 is CAWASAGELFF. The CDR3 DNA follows: TGTGCCTGGGCTAGCGCCGGGGAGCTGTTTTTT.

The chain uses TRBV30 and TRBJ2-4; D might be TRBD1 or TRBD2, each matching 6 bases. Germline CDR1 GTSNPN, CDR2 SVGIG (reference sequence). The CDR3 is made up of 14 amino acids. V lost 2 bases to trimming and J lost 7 bases, with 15 bases between them. This chain's CDR3 is CAWSPRGGGNIQYF. The CDR3 DNA sequence: TGTGCCTGGAGTCCTCGCGGAGGGGGGAACATTCAGTACTTC. The variable domain in full, with the rest retrieved from reference TRBV30 and TRBJ2-4, is SQTIHQWPATLVQPVGSPLSLECTVEGTSNPNLYWYRQAAGRGLQLLFYSVGIGQISSEVPQNLSASRPQDRQFILSSKKLLLSDSGFYLCAWSPRGGGNIQYFGAGTRLSVL.

The J gene is TRBJ2-7, the V gene TRBV6-5; TRBD1 matches at 8 bases. Trimming took 0 bases from V and 3 from J; bases not matched to a gene: 7. This CDR3 region has 16 residues. Germline V lookup: CDR1 MNHEY, CDR2 SVGAGI. CDR3 coding DNA: TGTGCCAGCAGTTACTCATCAACCGGGACAGGCTACGAGCAGTACTTC. It yields the protein CASSYSSTGTGYEQYF.

The rearrangement uses TRBV27 and TRBJ2-7; 10 bases fit TRBD2. Unmatched junction bases numbered 12, after V lost 6 bases and J lost 4 bases. This CDR3 contains 16 residues. Germline V gene lookup returns CDR1 MNHEY and CDR2 SMNVEV (reference sequence). The CDR3 loop is CASSLRLTSGPYEQYF. DNA of the CDR3: TGTGCCAGCAGCTTACGTTTGACTAGCGGGCCTTACGAGCAGTACTTC.

V is TRBV9 and J is TRBJ1-1, with TRBD1 matching over 11 bases. The CDR3 length is 14 residues. Losses at the gene ends were 5 bases for V and 4 bases for J; bases not matched to a gene: 4. CDR1 and CDR2 (germline): SGDLS, YYNGEE. CDR3 sequence reads: CASSSGTGGTEAFF. The DNA for the CDR3 is TGTGCCAGCAGTTCCGGGACAGGGGGCACTGAAGCTTTCTTT.

The count of this clone is one. CDR3 sequence reads: CASSEGAPAGELFF. The CDR3 coding sequence is TGTGCCAGCAGTGAGGGGGCCCCCGCCGGGGAGCTGTTTTTT. This chain connects TRBV2 to TRBJ2-2, with D tentatively TRBD1 (6 bases). V lost 3 bases and J lost 6, with 11 bases in between. The CDR3 is 14 amino acids. Germline CDR1 and CDR2: SNHLY and FYNNEI.